This TCR beta chain is drawn from a study of regulatory T cells in long-lasting Graves disease. Both iRepertoire HTBI primers and Arm-PCR of CDR3 regions were used to build the TCR beta libraries. TCRdb independently ran MiXCR on the multiplex PCR reads; one entry per CDR3 protein. Altogether 450,000 to 600,000 distinct CDR3 sequences are present, 15% to 20% being singletons, with the ten largest covering 12%. This clonotype was counted many times. Trimming removed 6 bases from V and 2 bases from J, with 16 bases in between. CDR3 length equals 16 residues. Per the germline V gene, CDR1 is MNHEY and CDR2 is SMNVEV (reference sequence). Time point reported: newly diagnosed GD, antithyroid drugs for less than 3 months. Researchers made the TCR library from RNA that was extracted from PBMCs. The data also belong to a second study, concerning T cells in Graves' hyperthyroidism and ophthalmopathy.

V usage is TRBV27 and J usage is TRBJ2-2; D assignment may be TRBD1 or TRBD2 (5 bases each). Here the sequenced sample was peripheral blood mononuclear cells (PBMCs), taken at new diagnosis, from a patient treated with antithyroid drugs. The clonotype originates from a man in his forties with Graves disease. In DNA, the CDR3 is TGTGCCAGCAGCATATCCCGGGACGGAAACACCGGGGAGCTGTTTTTT. Protein: CASSISRDGNTGELFF.